The T cell receptor (beta chain) under discussion was sequenced for a study of sequential checkpoint blockade in melanoma. Sequencing was performed with immunoSEQ multiplex PCR; in TCRdb, only in-frame clones are kept and a portion is missing. The sample has fewer than 15,000 clones; roughly 86% are singletons. Specified treatment: randomized to nivolumab then ipilimumab (arm A) or the reverse (arm B). The sequencing here drew on CD8+ T cells sorted from blood (inferred from file names), taken from a patient given nivolumab and ipilimumab in sequence. This sequence was found in a human donor with melanoma.

In DNA, the CDR3 is TGTGCCAGCAGTCCGACAGGGGGTGACTACTACGAGCAGTACTTC. It translates to CASSPTGGDYYEQYF. The J gene is TRBJ2-7, the V gene TRBV6-5, with 9 bases aligning to TRBD1. V dropped 5 bases and J dropped 3; count of bases not matched to a gene: 8. CDR1 and CDR2 (germline): MNHEY, SVGAGI. This CDR3 has 15 residues.